The rows below give T cell receptor beta chains drawn from one sample of a study of immune cell composition in non-small cell lung cancer. Profiling relied on immunoSEQ multiplex PCR, and the TCRdb table lists in-frame clones only, not all of them. Of 14,000 to 15,000 clones in the sample, roughly two thirds were seen once. The sequencing input was lung tumor tissue. Receptors were obtained from a human donor with non-small cell lung cancer. CDR3s include the opening cysteine and the closing phenylalanine or tryptophan.

v_gene	CDR3aa
TRBV4-2	CASSSWTGGNTEAFF
TRBV4-2	CASSQDTTRDGYTF
TRBV5-1	CASSRTGSNEKLFF
TRBV5-1	CASSLGTGRNEQFF
TRBV5-6	CASSSRQGLGEQYF
TRBV2	CASNQELNTEAFF
TRBV7-2	CASSRLHTSQETQYF
TRBV30	CAWNRAGEQFF
TRBV7-8	CASSEEWMNTEAFF
TRBV7-2	CASSFVSDRQETQYF
TRBV5-5	CASSFGTVNQPQHF
TRBV5-4	CASSLRKTGGYEQYF
TRBV12-5	CASGLVIRGYMNTEAFF
TRBV5-1	CASSLHQTSGGAIEQFF
TRBV7-9	CASSGNSNYGYTF
TRBV7-3	CASSLTSGTTDTQYF
TRBV5-1	CASSWPIAGGSTDTQYF
TRBV10-3	CAIRDSLGTEAFF
TRBV2	CASSDPGQGQGNTEAFF
TRBV6-1	CASSVGQSDLYGYTF
TRBV11-2	CASSSRGVYGYTF
TRBV6-1	CASSLKSPDTQYF
TRBV4-2	CASSQGVRTSGAAVGYNEQFF